This record concerns one T cell receptor (beta chain) sequence. The sample originates from a study of technical replicates of blood from a few donors. Using immunoSEQ multiplex PCR, the repertoire was profiled, and TCRdb retains in-frame clones only, with some absent. The sample holds about 81,000 clones; about 96% are singletons and the top ten take around 0.2%. Sequenced sample: T cells isolated from PBMCs. The clonotype comes from a human donor in good health.

Here the CDR3 DNA reads TGTGCCAGCAGTCCTGCTAACTACGAGCAGTACTTC. This codes for CASSPANYEQYF. The chain employs TRBV28 and TRBJ2-7, with D unresolved. Germline V gene data show CDR1 as MDHEN and CDR2 as SYDVKM. The V end lost 5 bases, the J end lost 3 bases, and 8 bases lay between the germline ends. This CDR3 comprises 12 residues.